These T cell receptor beta chains were read from a single sample in a study of control samples from healthy donors and cancer patients. The repertoire was sequenced with immunoSEQ multiplex PCR; TCRdb's copy has only in-frame clones and lacks some. Of tens of thousands of clones in the sample, less than 90% were seen once. Sequenced material: blood. The origin of the receptors is a woman in her seventies in good health. CDR3s include the opening cysteine and the closing phenylalanine or tryptophan. Each record gives: CDR3 protein, V gene, J gene.

CASSVMLGTNTGELFF	TRBV9	TRBJ2-2
CASSPVIGDTQYF	TRBV12-3/TRBV12-4	TRBJ2-3
CASSAKTSGNTIYF	TRBV18	TRBJ1-3
CASSEGRVVGELFF	TRBV10-2	TRBJ2-2
CASRMTGDRGNTIYF	TRBV6-5	TRBJ1-3
CASGRRDTEAFF	TRBV3-1/TRBV3-2	TRBJ1-1
CASSLEGVHNSPLHF	TRBV5-1	TRBJ1-6
CSVEGEGDGYTF	TRBV29-1	TRBJ1-2
CASSFGTNTDTQYF	TRBV11-2	TRBJ2-3
CASSSPTGAKNIQYF	TRBV5-4	TRBJ2-4
CASSRPGQGARGYTF	TRBV4-1	TRBJ1-2
CASSYSPTTPSGNEQFF	TRBV6-2/TRBV6-3	TRBJ2-1
CASSLSPRSGNTIYF	TRBV6-5	TRBJ1-3
CASSVATGPHEQYF	TRBV9	TRBJ2-7
CASSRDRDGGYTF	TRBV7-9	TRBJ1-2
CASSLGTASSYEQYF	TRBV5-1	TRBJ2-7
CASSSPGTGGFFRELFF	TRBV5-6	TRBJ2-2
CASSYEGGETQYF	TRBV6-2/TRBV6-3	TRBJ2-5
CASSQRDRGMNTEAFF	TRBV4-2	TRBJ1-1
CSAGPKMGTEAFF	TRBV29-1	TRBJ1-1
CASRLPGQGNTEAFF	TRBV6-6	TRBJ1-1
CASSLTGGTYNEQFF	TRBV7-2	TRBJ2-1
CASSSRDSLANEQFF	TRBV6-2/TRBV6-3	TRBJ2-1
CASSPSAGLQGQGTQYF	TRBV7-9	TRBJ2-3
CASRAGGDNEQFF	TRBV2	TRBJ2-1
CASSPHQAGLEAFF	TRBV11-2	TRBJ1-1
CASSPGQGSEKLFF	TRBV6-4	TRBJ1-4
CASSLERAGLLETQYF	TRBV7-8	TRBJ2-5
CASSGDSYNEQFF	TRBV5-5	TRBJ2-1
CASSQGQGGEQFF	TRBV3-1/TRBV3-2	TRBJ2-1
CASSLGVEPQHF	TRBV12-3/TRBV12-4	TRBJ1-5
CASSPRGGPNTEAFF	TRBV9	TRBJ1-1
CASSRFWPVNSPLHF	TRBV4-1	TRBJ1-6
CASSPRTDYEQYF	TRBV18	TRBJ2-7
CATSRGGATGSYGYTF	TRBV15	TRBJ1-2
CASNPTTGMRGYTF	TRBV6-5	TRBJ1-2
CASSEWRLGYTF	TRBV12-3/TRBV12-4	TRBJ1-2
CASGQGPNQPQHF	TRBV19	TRBJ1-5
CASRQRQRSNQPQHF	TRBV2	TRBJ1-5
CASSLARTGGGYGYTF	TRBV7-2	TRBJ1-2